Reported below is one TCR beta chain. The antigen is not known. Only in-frame clones appear in the TCRdb table, and some are missing; sequencing was by immunoSEQ multiplex PCR. The table has 130,000 to 150,000 clones, roughly 90% seen once. The data originate from a study of cytomegalovirus exposure and HLA in healthy donors. Whole-study findings and limits: Reported performance of the classifier showed diagnosis of cytomegalovirus status with high specificity and sensitivity. It was approximately 150 TCR beta chains that were listed as cytomegalovirus-associated.

Per the germline V gene, CDR1 is MGHRA and CDR2 is YSYEKL. This CDR3 contains 14 residues. The germline V and J ends were trimmed by 4 bases and 9 bases, with 13 bases remaining between them. The study drew the donors from its approximately 110-subject validation cohort, separate from the 666-subject first cohort. This TCR came from a man aged 18-30 years in good health and CMV-seronegative. Sequencing was carried out using PBMCs. The chain employs TRBV4-1 and TRBJ1-6; D gene uncertain. The CDR3 DNA sequence: TGCGCCAGCAGCCGCCTCAATACTGTTTCACCCCTCCACTTT. This codes for CASSRLNTVSPLHF.